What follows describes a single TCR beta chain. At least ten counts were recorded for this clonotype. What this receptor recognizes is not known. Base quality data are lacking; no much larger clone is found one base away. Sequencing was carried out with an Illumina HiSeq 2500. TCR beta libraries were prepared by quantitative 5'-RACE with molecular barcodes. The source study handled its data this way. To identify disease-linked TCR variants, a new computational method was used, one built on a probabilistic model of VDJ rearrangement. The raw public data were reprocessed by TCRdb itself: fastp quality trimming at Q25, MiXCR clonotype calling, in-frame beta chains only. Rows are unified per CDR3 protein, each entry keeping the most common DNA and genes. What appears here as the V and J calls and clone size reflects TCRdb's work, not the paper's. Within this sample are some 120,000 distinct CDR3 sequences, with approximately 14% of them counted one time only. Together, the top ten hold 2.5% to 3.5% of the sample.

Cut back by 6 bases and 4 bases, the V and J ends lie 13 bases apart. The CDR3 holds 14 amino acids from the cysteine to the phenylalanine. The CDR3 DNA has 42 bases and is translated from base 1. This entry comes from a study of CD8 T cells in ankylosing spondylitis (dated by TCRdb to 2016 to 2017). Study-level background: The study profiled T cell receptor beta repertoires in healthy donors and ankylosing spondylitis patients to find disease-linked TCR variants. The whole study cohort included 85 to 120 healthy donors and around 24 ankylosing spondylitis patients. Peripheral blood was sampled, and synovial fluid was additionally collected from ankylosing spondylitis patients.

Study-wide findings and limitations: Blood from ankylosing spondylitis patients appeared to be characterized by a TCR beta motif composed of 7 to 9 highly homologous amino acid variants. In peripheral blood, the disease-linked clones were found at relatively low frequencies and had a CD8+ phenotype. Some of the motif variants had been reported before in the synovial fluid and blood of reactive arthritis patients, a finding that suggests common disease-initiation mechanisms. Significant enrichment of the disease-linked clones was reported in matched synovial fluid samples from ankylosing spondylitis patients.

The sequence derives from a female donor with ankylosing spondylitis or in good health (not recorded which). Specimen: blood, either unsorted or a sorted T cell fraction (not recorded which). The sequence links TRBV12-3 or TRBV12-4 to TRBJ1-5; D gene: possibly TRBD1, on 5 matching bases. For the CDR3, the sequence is CASSALQGNQPQHF. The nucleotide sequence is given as TGTGCCAGCAGCGCTCTTCAGGGTAATCAGCCCCAGCATTTT.